A single TCR beta chain is shown here with its context. J lost 5 bases, V lost 2 bases, and 6 bases had no gene match. The CDR3 totals 17 residues. Germline loops: CDR1 KGHDR, CDR2 SFDVKD. Original processing notes: Estimated nucleated cell counts came from reference gene primer amplification. The table came from immunoSEQ multiplex PCR; TCRdb's copy has only in-frame clones and leaves some out. The V and J calls and the clone size are those of that table, but D and trimming were determined from the DNA. The repertoire holds 150,000 to 200,000 clones, more than 75% seen once, with roughly 3.3% in the top ten. The data are from a study of blood T cell repertoires in COVID-19.

This rearrangement joins TRBV24-1 to TRBJ1-6; 9 nucleotides match TRBD1. The source material was peripheral blood. This TCR was recovered from a man between 18 and 35 years old with active or convalescent COVID-19. In DNA form, the CDR3 reads TGTGCCACCAGTGATTATACAAGACAGGGGGATAATTCACCCCTCCACTTT. Amino acids: CATSDYTRQGDNSPLHF.